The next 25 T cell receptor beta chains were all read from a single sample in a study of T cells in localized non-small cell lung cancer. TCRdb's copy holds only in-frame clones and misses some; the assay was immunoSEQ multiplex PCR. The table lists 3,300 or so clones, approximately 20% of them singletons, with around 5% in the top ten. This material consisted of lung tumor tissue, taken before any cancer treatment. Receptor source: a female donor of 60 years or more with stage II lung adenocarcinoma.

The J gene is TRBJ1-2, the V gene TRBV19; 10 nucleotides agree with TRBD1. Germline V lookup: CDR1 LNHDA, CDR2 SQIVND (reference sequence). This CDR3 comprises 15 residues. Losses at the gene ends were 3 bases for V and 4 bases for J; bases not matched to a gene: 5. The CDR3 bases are TGTGCCAGTAGTATGAACCGGGACAGGGGCTATGGCTACACCTTC. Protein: CASSMNRDRGYGYTF.

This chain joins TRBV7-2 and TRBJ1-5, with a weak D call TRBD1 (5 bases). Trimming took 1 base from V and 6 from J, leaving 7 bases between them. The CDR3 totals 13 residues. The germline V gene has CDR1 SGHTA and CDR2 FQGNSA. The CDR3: CASSLGQGQPQHF. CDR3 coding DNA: TGTGCCAGCAGCTTAGGGCAGGGTCAGCCCCAGCATTTT.

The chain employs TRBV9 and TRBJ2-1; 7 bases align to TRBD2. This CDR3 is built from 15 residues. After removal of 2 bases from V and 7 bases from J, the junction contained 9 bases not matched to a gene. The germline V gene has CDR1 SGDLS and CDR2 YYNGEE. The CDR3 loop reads CASSVGGGPYNEQFF. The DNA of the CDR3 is TGTGCCAGCAGCGTTGGGGGAGGGCCTTATAATGAGCAGTTCTTC.

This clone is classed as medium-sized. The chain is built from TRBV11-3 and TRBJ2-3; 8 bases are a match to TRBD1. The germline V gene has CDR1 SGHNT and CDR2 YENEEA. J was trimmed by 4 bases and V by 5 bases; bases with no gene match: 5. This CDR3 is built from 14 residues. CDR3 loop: CASSAQQGADTQYF. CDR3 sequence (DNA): TGTGCCAGCAGCGCCCAACAGGGGGCAGATACGCAGTATTTT.

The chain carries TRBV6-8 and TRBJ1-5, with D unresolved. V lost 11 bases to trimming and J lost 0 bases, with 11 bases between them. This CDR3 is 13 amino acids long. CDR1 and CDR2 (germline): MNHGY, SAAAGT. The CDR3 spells CASASDSNQPQHF. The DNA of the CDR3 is TGTGCCTCCGCGAGTGATAGCAATCAGCCCCAGCATTTT.

In DNA, the CDR3 is TGCGCCAGCACCATGAGCGGAGGGGCCTACAATGAGCAGTTCTTC. Translation: CASTMSGGAYNEQFF. The chain carries TRBV10-2 and TRBJ2-1; D might be TRBD2 (6 bases). This CDR3 is 15 amino acids long. The V end lost 7 bases, the J end lost 2 bases, and 15 bases lay between the germline ends. Germline CDR1 is WSHSY and CDR2 is SAAADI.

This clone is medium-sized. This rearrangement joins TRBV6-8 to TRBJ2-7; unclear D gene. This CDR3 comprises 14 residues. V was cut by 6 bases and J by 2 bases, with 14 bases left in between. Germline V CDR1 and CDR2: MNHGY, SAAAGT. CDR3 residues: CASSVYLEAYEQYF. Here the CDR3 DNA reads TGTGCCAGCAGCGTATATCTGGAAGCCTACGAGCAGTACTTC.

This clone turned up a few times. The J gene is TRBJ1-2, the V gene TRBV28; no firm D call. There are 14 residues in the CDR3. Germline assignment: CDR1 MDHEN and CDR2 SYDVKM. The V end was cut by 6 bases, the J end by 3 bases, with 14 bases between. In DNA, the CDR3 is TGTGCCAGCAGCCCCACGGAGCCTTACTATGGCTACACCTTC. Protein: CASSPTEPYYGYTF.

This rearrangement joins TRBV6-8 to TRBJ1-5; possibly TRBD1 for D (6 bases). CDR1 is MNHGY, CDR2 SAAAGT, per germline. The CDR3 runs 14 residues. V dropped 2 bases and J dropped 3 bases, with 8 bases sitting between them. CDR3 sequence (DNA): TGTGCCAGCAGTTACAGGGGGATCAATCAGCCCCAGCATTTT. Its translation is CASSYRGINQPQHF.

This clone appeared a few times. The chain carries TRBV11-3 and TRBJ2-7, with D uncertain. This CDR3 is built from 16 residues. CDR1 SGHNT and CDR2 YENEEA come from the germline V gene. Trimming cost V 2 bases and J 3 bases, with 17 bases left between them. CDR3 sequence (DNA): TGTGCCAGCAGCTTAAGGGCCCTCCCCGGGCTCTACGAGCAGTACTTC. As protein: CASSLRALPGLYEQYF.

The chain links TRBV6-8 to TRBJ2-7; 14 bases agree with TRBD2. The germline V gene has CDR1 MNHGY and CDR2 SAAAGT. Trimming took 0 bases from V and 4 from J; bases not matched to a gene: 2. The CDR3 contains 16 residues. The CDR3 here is CASSYSGTSGSYEQYF. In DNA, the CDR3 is TGTGCCAGCAGTTACTCGGGGACTAGCGGGAGTTACGAGCAGTACTTC.

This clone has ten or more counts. The CDR3 region is CASSLVGGPNTEAFF. CDR3 nucleotides: TGTGCCAGCAGCCTCGTCGGGGGACCGAACACTGAAGCTTTCTTT. The chain is built from TRBV11-3 and TRBJ1-1, with a tentative D call TRBD1 (5 bases). This CDR3 spans 15 amino acids. The V and J ends lost 5 bases and 1 base respectively, with 14 bases between them. CDR1 SGHNT and CDR2 YENEEA come from the germline V gene.

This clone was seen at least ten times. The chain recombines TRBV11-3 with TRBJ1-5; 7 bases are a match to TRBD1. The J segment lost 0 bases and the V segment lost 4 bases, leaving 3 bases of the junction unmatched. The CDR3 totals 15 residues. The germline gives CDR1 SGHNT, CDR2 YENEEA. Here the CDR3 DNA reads TGTGCCAGCAGCTCAGGGGGGGATAGCAATCAGCCCCAGCATTTT. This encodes CASSSGGDSNQPQHF.

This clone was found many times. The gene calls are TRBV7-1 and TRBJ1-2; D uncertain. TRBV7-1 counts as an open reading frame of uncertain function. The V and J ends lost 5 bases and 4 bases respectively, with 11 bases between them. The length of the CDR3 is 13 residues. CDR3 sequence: CASSPTSAYGYTF. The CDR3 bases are TGTGCCAGCAGCCCTACCTCGGCCTATGGCTACACCTTC.

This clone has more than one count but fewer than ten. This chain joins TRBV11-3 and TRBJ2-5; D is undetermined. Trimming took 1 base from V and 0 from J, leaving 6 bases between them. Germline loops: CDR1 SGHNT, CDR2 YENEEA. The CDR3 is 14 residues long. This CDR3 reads CASSLVSDQETQYF. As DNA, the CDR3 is TGTGCCAGCAGCTTAGTTTCTGACCAAGAGACCCAGTACTTC. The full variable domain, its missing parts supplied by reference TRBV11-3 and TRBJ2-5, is EAGVVQSPRYKIIEKKQPVAFWCNPISGHNTLYWYLQNLGQGPELLIRYENEEAVDDSQLPKDRFSAERLKGVDSTLKIQPAELGDSAVYLCASSLVSDQETQYFGPGTRLLVL.

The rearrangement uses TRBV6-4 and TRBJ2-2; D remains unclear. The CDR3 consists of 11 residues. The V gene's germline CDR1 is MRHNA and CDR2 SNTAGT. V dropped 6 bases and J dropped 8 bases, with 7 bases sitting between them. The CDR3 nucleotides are TGTGCCAGCAGGTACCAGGGGGAGCTGTTTTTT. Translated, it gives CASRYQGELFF.

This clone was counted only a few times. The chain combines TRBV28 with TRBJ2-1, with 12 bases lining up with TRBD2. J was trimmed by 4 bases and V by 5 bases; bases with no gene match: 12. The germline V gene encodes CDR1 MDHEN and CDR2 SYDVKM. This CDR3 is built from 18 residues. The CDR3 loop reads CASSSSAPGTSGYNEQFF. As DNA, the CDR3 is TGTGCCAGCAGTAGCTCTGCCCCCGGGACTAGCGGGTACAATGAGCAGTTCTTC.

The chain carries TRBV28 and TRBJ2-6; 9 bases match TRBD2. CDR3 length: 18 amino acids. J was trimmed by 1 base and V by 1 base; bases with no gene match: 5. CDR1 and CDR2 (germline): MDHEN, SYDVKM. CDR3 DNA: TGTGCCAGCAGTTTATTAATAGCGGGAGTATCTGGGGCCAACGTCCTGACTTTC. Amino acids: CASSLLIAGVSGANVLTF.

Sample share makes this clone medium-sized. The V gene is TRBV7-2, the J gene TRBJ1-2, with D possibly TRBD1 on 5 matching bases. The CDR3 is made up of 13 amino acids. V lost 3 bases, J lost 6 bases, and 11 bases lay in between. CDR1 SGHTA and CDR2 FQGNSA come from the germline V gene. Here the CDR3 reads CASSFPGGNGYTF. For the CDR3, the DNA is TGTGCCAGCAGCTTCCCGGGGGGGAATGGCTACACCTTC.

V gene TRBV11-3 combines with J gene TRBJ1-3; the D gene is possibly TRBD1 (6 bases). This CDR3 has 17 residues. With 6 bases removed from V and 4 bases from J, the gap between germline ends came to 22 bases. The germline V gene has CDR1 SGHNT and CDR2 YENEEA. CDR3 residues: CASRPQGPGGVGNTIYF. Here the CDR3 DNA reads TGTGCCAGCAGACCCCAAGGGCCCGGGGGCGTAGGAAACACCATATATTTT.

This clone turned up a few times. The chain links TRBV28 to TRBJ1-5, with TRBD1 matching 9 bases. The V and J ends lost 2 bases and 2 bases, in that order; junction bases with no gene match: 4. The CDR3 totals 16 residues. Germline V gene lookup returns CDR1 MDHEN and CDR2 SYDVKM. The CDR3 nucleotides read TGTGCCAGCAGTTTAGTGGGGGACAGGGGCAATCAGCCCCAGCATTTT. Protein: CASSLVGDRGNQPQHF.

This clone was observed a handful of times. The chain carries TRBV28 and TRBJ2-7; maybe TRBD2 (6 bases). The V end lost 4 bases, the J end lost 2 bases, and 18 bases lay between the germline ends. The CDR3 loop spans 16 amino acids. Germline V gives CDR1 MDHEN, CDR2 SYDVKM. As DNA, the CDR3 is TGTGCCAGCAGTTCAGCCGGGGGTGGTTGGACCTACGAGCAGTACTTC. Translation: CASSSAGGGWTYEQYF.

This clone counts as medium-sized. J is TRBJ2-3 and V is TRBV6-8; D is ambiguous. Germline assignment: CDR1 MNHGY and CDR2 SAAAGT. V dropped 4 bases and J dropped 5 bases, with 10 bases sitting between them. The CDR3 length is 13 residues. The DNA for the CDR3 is TGTGCCAGCAGTTGGGTCGAAAGAGATACGCAGTATTTT. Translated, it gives CASSWVERDTQYF.

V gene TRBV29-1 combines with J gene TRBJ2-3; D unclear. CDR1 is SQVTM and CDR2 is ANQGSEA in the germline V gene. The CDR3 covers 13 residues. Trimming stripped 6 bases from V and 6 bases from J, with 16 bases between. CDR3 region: CSVPRARRDTQYF. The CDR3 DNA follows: TGCAGCGTGCCTCGAGCCCGACGCGATACGCAGTATTTT.

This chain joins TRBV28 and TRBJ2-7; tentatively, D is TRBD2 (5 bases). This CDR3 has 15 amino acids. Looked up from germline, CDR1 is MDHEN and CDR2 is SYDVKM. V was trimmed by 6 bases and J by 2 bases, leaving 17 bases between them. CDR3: CASSPGGPVTYEQYF. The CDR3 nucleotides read TGTGCCAGCAGCCCCGGCGGGCCCGTCACCTACGAGCAGTACTTC.